The TCR beta chain under discussion was sequenced for a study of regulatory T cells in long-lasting Graves disease. The time point here: newly diagnosed GD, antithyroid drugs for less than 3 months. There was RNA extracted from PBMCs, and the TCR library was made from it. This clonotype has at least ten counts. Arm-PCR of CDR3 regions and iRepertoire HTBI primers were used to build TCR beta libraries. TCRdb redid the calling of the multiplex PCR reads with MiXCR, one entry per CDR3 protein. Of about 500,000 distinct CDR3 sequences in the sample, around 11% were seen once. CDR3 length equals 18 residues. Trimming cost V 0 bases and J 2 bases, with 14 bases left between them. Germline CDR1 and CDR2: ENHRY and SYGVKD. This sample was shared with a second study, whose subject was T cells in Graves' hyperthyroidism and ophthalmopathy.

This clonotype was obtained from a woman in her twenties or thirties with Graves disease. The chain has TRBV10-3 and TRBJ2-6, with D possibly matching TRBD2 (6 bases). Here the sequenced sample was peripheral blood mononuclear cells (PBMCs), taken at new diagnosis, from a patient treated with antithyroid drugs. CDR3 in DNA: TGTGCCATCAGTGAGTCGGAGGGGTCGACTCCTGGGGCCAACGTCCTGACTTTC. Protein: CAISESEGSTPGANVLTF.